This T cell receptor (beta chain) stems from a study of T cell changes during pregnancy in multiple sclerosis. Method: immunoSEQ multiplex PCR; TCRdb's copy keeps in-frame clones and lacks some. The sample contains about 36,000 clones, under 95% of which appear only once. This CDR3 spans 16 amino acids. Germline V lookup: CDR1 SGHNT, CDR2 YENEEA. V was clipped by 5 bases and J by 0 bases; unmatched bases: 3. The genes are TRBV11-3 and TRBJ2-1; 11 bases agree with TRBD2. The source is a female donor with multiple sclerosis, enrolled in a pregnancy study. Sequences were derived from CD4+ T cells from peripheral blood mononuclear cells, sampled after pregnancy. The CDR3 protein is CASSHTSGSSYNEQFF. In DNA, the CDR3 is TGTGCCAGCAGCCATACTAGCGGGAGCTCCTACAATGAGCAGTTCTTC.